This T cell receptor beta chain derives from a study of human T cells and chemical hapten exposure (dated by TCRdb to the early 2020s). For the wider study: For sensitization, 2% DPC in acetone was applied to an approximately 2 cm by approximately 2 cm area of upper inner arm skin. Patch tests used Finn chambers with 0.01% DPC on the upper back, scored after 6 days by International Contact Dermatitis Research Group standards. Twenty-nine alopecia patients provided blood for TCR sequencing at one to four time points (pre-sensitization, 2, 6 and 24 weeks). The study tracked peripheral blood TCR repertoire changes in vivo during primary and secondary sensitization to the hapten diphenylcyclopropenone (DPC) in alopecia patients. The mostly female patient cohort included alopecia areata with under or over 50% scalp involvement, alopecia totalis and alopecia universalis. Blood samples were taken from patients before sensitization (week 0) and then at 2, 6 and about 24 weeks after DPC sensitization. The libraries were sequenced as a pool, and the TCR yield per sample differed mostly because of small variations in library volumes within the pool. Patients additionally received weekly therapeutic DPC doses to the scalp throughout the approximately 24-week study period. What the work shows at the level of the full study, not this receptor alone: Significantly more large CDR3 similarity clusters were formed by expanded TCRs than by pre-sensitization or healthy control sets, consistent with antigen-driven responses. Patch test score correlated positively with the number of PT1 expanded TCRs, reaching significance at thresholds 8, 16 and 32 but not at 4. Because all patients had alopecia, a presumed autoimmune disease, the immune response of the patients might differ from that of healthy individuals. After repeated subsampling, changes were observed in the strength of the expansion versus patch-test correlation and in the threshold at which the correlation became significant. The number of TCRs above 1 in 1000 frequency did not change with DPC sensitization; there was no evidence of global repertoire structure alterations.

Receptors were amplified or captured by RACE. Data came from a NextSeq 500. Library preparation attached unique molecular identifiers to individual cDNA molecules for quantitative, reproducible TCR counting. From each blood RNA sample, both TCR alpha and TCR beta chains were sequenced. As for the original processing: The median number of TCRs per sample was roughly 98,000, ranging from about 23,224 to 750,000. V, J and CDR3 annotation of the TCR reads was performed with the Decombinator software suite. To make PS versus PT1 abundance plots, every sample was subsampled to the same number of TCRs (28,000). TCRs were defined as expanded if absent before sensitization and observed at least eight times at the 2-week time point. The public reads were quality trimmed at Q25 with fastp and then assembled into clones with MiXCR by TCRdb, keeping productive beta chains. A single entry per CDR3 protein holds the most common genes and DNA from its merged rows. These V and J calls derive from TCRdb rather than the authors' analysis. The sample data list 120,000 or so distinct CDR3 sequences, and around 10% of these were observed just once. Jointly, the top ten make up more than 2% of the sample.

CDR1 SGHTA and CDR2 FQGNSA were looked up in the germline V gene. From cysteine to phenylalanine, the CDR3 is 13 amino acids long. Of the read, only the CDR3 DNA is kept; its 39 bases are in frame from base 1. V is shortened by 4 bases, J by 5 bases, and the region joining them spans 12 bases. The time point label for this specimen denotes: patch test 3, about 24 weeks after DPC sensitization. Reading the label with the study, this specimen's treatment or condition is: therapeutic diphenylcyclopropenone sensitization with weekly scalp DPC. Blood at each patch-test visit was drawn before the patch test was applied. To be eligible, patients had to be aged 18 to 70, diagnosed with alopecia and judged suitable for DPC therapy, while pregnant patients were excluded. Total RNA was extracted from unfractionated whole blood that had been collected in Tempus Blood RNA tubes. As for this clonotype: The antigen this receptor binds is unknown. Within one base of it there is no much larger clone, and no base qualities were kept.

This clonotype originated in a woman aged 45-60 years with alopecia areata. Some clones in this sample may be carry-over from other donors' samples. This specimen was whole blood, taken in connection with sensitization to the hapten diphenylcyclopropenone (DPC). The chain is made from TRBV7-2 and TRBJ2-7; a weak D assignment points to TRBD2 (6 bases agree). The DNA sequence is as follows: TGTGCCAGCAGCTCGTCGGCGGGGAACGAGCAGTACTTC. It encodes CASSSSAGNEQYF.